This T cell receptor (beta chain) came from a study of OX40 agonist ivuxolimab in advanced cancers. Study outcomes and limitations: CD4+ and CD8+ blood T cells expanded clonally by week 6 at 0.1 to 3.0 mg/kg.

This clone was recorded once. The antigen remains undetermined. Here immunoSEQ multiplex PCR was the method, and the copy in TCRdb shows in-frame clones only, minus some. The repertoire has fewer than 60,000 clones, approximately 91% of them found once; the top ten carry 10% to 15%. The sequence was obtained from an adult with an advanced solid tumor such as melanoma, head and neck, liver or kidney cancer. Sample: CD4+ or CD8+ T cells sorted from blood, taken in a trial of the OX40 agonist ivuxolimab.

The CDR3 here is CASSLNRGVSTEAFF. The CDR3 nucleotides are TGTGCCAGCAGCCTGAATAGAGGGGTGTCCACTGAAGCTTTCTTT. This chain uses TRBV5-4 with TRBJ1-1; possible D gene TRBD1, 5 bases. V was clipped by 4 bases and J by 4 bases, with 17 bases between them. Germline CDR1 SGHNT, CDR2 YYREEE (reference sequence). The CDR3 loop spans 15 amino acids.